A single T cell receptor beta chain is shown here with its context. Its specificity is not known. The sample comes from a study of stem cell transplantation in POMP-related autoinflammatory disease. Overall study: Before transplant: CD4+ naive skewing, low CD8+ proportions, reduced cytokine secretion. After transplant, neutrophils and platelets showed 100% graft donor chimerism through one year.

V lost 5 bases to trimming and J lost 3 bases, with 8 bases between them. The CDR3 is made up of 13 amino acids. CDR1 and CDR2 (germline): MGHDK, SYGVNS. Study-level results: In PRAID patients, the number of distinct TRB V-J gene pairings was restricted. PRAID patients trended toward lower TRB diversity and higher clonality in all analyzed T-cell subsets.

The protocol was immunoSEQ multiplex PCR, while the TCRdb copy is restricted to in-frame clones and leaves out a portion. The sample holds tens of thousands of clones, approximately 91% seen once. This receptor was obtained from a human patient with POMP-related autoinflammation and immune dysregulation (PRAID). Some T cells may originate from the graft donor. The starting material was CD4+ T cells from PBMCs, obtained after stem cell transplantation. The chain links TRBV25-1 to TRBJ1-5; maybe TRBD1 (5 bases). The CDR3 region is CASSRGHNQPQHF. CDR3 nucleotides: TGTGCCAGCAGTAGGGGCCACAATCAGCCCCAGCATTTT.